The clone carrying this TCR beta chain was seen repeatedly, ten times or more. Trimming took 0 bases from V and 3 from J, leaving 11 bases between them. Germline V gives CDR1 ENHRY, CDR2 SYGVKD. The CDR3 is made up of 16 amino acids. MiXCR, run by TCRdb on the PCR reads, gives a single entry per CDR3 protein. The sample consists of several thousand distinct CDR3 sequences, about a sixth of them appearing once. The data were taken from a study of tumor-infiltrating lymphocytes in oesophageal squamous cell carcinoma. V usage is TRBV10-3 and J usage is TRBJ1-4, with D perhaps matching TRBD1 (6 bases). Sequencing used blood. This clonotype was obtained from a male donor with esophageal squamous cell carcinoma. The CDR3 is CAISESRGQANEKLFF. CDR3 DNA sequence: TGTGCCATCAGTGAGTCTCGGGGGCAGGCTAATGAAAAACTGTTTTTT.